The 31 T cell receptor beta chains in this list originate from one sample, sequenced in a study of identical twins. TCRdb recomputed calls from the 5' RACE reads with MiXCR, one row per CDR3 protein. In the table there are approximately 700,000 distinct CDR3 sequences, 5.5% to 7.5% of which are singletons. Sequencing used naive T cells sorted from blood. The receptors were gathered from a man aged 18 to 30 in good health.

This clonotype was seen repeatedly, ten times or more. V gene TRBV20-1 combines with J gene TRBJ2-5; weak D call: TRBD1 (6 bases). The CDR3 is 13 residues long. Germline lookup yields CDR1 DFQATT and CDR2 SNEGSKA (reference sequence). V was cut by 3 bases and J by 4 bases, with 12 bases left in between. The CDR3 bases are TGCAGTGCTAGGGGTCGGACAGTAGAGACCCAGTACTTC. This gives the protein CSARGRTVETQYF.

This chain uses TRBV6-5 with TRBJ1-1; D is uncertain. V was trimmed by 3 bases and J by 5 bases, leaving 10 bases between them. In germline, CDR1 is MNHEY, CDR2 SVGAGI. The CDR3 runs 13 residues. CDR3 loop: CASSYSPETEAFF. The CDR3 bases are TGTGCCAGCAGTTATTCTCCCGAGACTGAAGCTTTCTTT.

A few counts support this clonotype. One junction end disagrees with the germline gene, perhaps due to a read error. The chain uses TRBV12-3 or TRBV12-4 and TRBJ2-2; 7 bases agree with TRBD2. The length of the CDR3 is 16 residues. The CDR3 DNA sequence: TGTGCCACCAGTCATCGGGGGGTAAAATACACCGGGGAGCTGTTTTTT. Encoded protein: CATSHRGVKYTGELFF.

This clonotype was observed at least ten times. The rearrangement joins TRBV9 to TRBJ2-1; 9 bases line up with TRBD2. V shed 2 bases and J 10 bases; nucleotides not matched to a gene: 10. The CDR3 has 15 amino acids. The germline CDR1 and CDR2 sequences are SGDLS and YYNGEE. The CDR3 DNA follows: TGTGCCAGCAGCGTGGGTAGCGGGAGTATAGGGGAGCAGTTCTTC. It translates to CASSVGSGSIGEQFF.

V gene TRBV28 combines with J gene TRBJ2-7; TRBD1 aligns across 8 bases. This CDR3 comprises 14 residues. V trimming: 6 bases; J trimming: 3 bases; junction bases outside the gene matches: 7. Per the germline V gene, CDR1 is MDHEN and CDR2 is SYDVKM. CDR3 protein: CASSWDRRHYEQYF. The CDR3 DNA follows: TGTGCCAGCAGCTGGGACAGGCGCCACTACGAGCAGTACTTC. Variable domain in full (rest from reference TRBV28 and TRBJ2-7): DVKVTQSSRYLVKRTGEKVFLECVQDMDHENMFWYRQDPGLGLRLIYFSYDVKMKEKGDIPEGYSVSREKKERFSLILESASTNQTSMYLCASSWDRRHYEQYFGPGTRLTVT.

The chain recombines TRBV5-1 with TRBJ2-6; D is perhaps TRBD1 (6 bases). Per the germline V gene, CDR1 is SGHRS and CDR2 is YFSETQ. The V end lost 0 bases, the J end lost 0 bases, and 22 bases lay between the germline ends. The CDR3 spans 21 residues. CDR3 in DNA: TGCGCCAGCAGCTTGGCCAGTACCCATCGACAGGTTACCTCTGGGGCCAACGTCCTGACTTTC. Translation gives CASSLASTHRQVTSGANVLTF.

Only a few counts were recorded for this clonotype. The CDR3 sequence is CATSTGGVQPQHF. The CDR3 bases are TGTGCCACCTCGACAGGGGGAGTACAGCCCCAGCATTTT. V usage is TRBV12-3 or TRBV12-4 and J usage is TRBJ1-5; TRBD1 aligns across 9 bases. The CDR3 is 13 residues long. J was trimmed by 7 bases and V by 10 bases; bases with no gene match: 8.

This clonotype was observed at least ten times. The chain joins TRBV6-2 or TRBV6-3 to TRBJ2-1; unclear D gene. Germline assignment: CDR1 MNHEY and CDR2 SVGEGT. Trimming cost V 5 bases and J 2 bases, with 4 bases left between them. The CDR3 has 12 amino acids. This chain's CDR3 is CASSTTYNEQFF. CDR3 DNA: TGTGCCAGCAGTACGACCTACAATGAGCAGTTCTTC.

This clonotype was seen more than once but under ten times. The chain carries TRBV12-5 and TRBJ2-1; D remains unclear. Trimming left V 4 bases short and J 3 bases short, with 7 bases between. The CDR3 is 13 amino acids. Looked up from germline, CDR1 is LGHNT and CDR2 is FRNRAP. CDR3 nucleotides: TGTGCTAGTGGTTCATCGGGCTACAATGAGCAGTTCTTC. This encodes CASGSSGYNEQFF. The whole variable domain, remainder taken from reference TRBV12-5 and TRBJ2-1, is DARVTQTPRHKVTEMGQEVTMRCQPILGHNTVFWYRQTMMQGLELLAYFRNRAPLDDSGMPKDRFSAEMPDATLATLKIQPSEPRDSAVYFCASGSSGYNEQFFGPGTRLTVL.

This clonotype was seen at least ten times. The CDR3 DNA reads TGTGCCAGCAGTGGGGACGAGTACTATGGCTACACCTTC. As protein: CASSGDEYYGYTF. The chain links TRBV12-3 or TRBV12-4 to TRBJ1-2; a weak D match, TRBD1 (5 bases). V was cut by 5 bases and J by 3 bases, with 10 bases left in between. The CDR3 length is 13 residues.

This clonotype has a count of ten or more. The chain carries TRBV5-1 and TRBJ2-7; D ambiguous. CDR1 is SGHRS, CDR2 YFSETQ, per germline. Trimming shortened V by 1 base and J by 2 bases, and 10 bases separated the two germline ends. The CDR3 runs to 14 residues. CDR3 in DNA: TGCGCCAGCAGCTTGTCCACAGAGACCTACGAGCAGTACGTC. Protein: CASSLSTETYEQYV.

The J gene is TRBJ1-2, the V gene TRBV6-2 or TRBV6-3, with unresolved D. Between the trimmed V and J ends, which lost 4 bases and 6 bases, there was a span of 15 bases. The length of the CDR3 is 14 residues. CDR1 is MNHEY, CDR2 SVGEGT, per germline. The CDR3 DNA sequence: TGTGCCAGCAGTTCGGATCAGGCCGCGAATGGCTACACCTTC. This gives the protein CASSSDQAANGYTF.

This clonotype was found many times. The gene calls are TRBV6-2 or TRBV6-3 and TRBJ1-1, with D hard to call. V lost 6 bases, J lost 1 base, and 18 bases lay in between. Per the germline V gene, CDR1 is MNHEY and CDR2 is SVGEGT. CDR3 length: 16 amino acids. The CDR3 bases are TGTGCCAGCAGAAGTTTAGAGACGCCAGCGAACACTGAAGCTTTCTTT. It yields the protein CASRSLETPANTEAFF.

In its sample, this clonotype was seen many times. V usage is TRBV6-5 and J usage is TRBJ2-1; perhaps TRBD2 as D (6 bases). This CDR3 contains 15 residues. Germline V gives CDR1 MNHEY, CDR2 SVGAGI. V was clipped by 4 bases and J by 5 bases, with 15 bases between them. CDR3 DNA sequence: TGTGCCAGCAGTTCCCCCTTGGGACTCCACAATGAGCAGTTCTTC. It encodes CASSSPLGLHNEQFF.

The sample holds many counts of this clonotype. The rearrangement links TRBV20-1 to TRBJ2-5; 8 nucleotides agree with TRBD2. Germline V gene data show CDR1 as DFQATT and CDR2 as SNEGSKA (reference sequence). The V segment lost 1 base and the J segment 5 bases; nucleotides outside the gene matches: 9. The CDR3 loop spans 15 amino acids. The DNA for the CDR3 is TGCAGTGCTAGAGGACGACCGGGAGGGCCTGAGACCCAGTACTTC. Protein sequence: CSARGRPGGPETQYF.

This clonotype was seen a handful of times. The V gene is TRBV6-2 or TRBV6-3, the J gene TRBJ2-7; either TRBD1 or TRBD2 may fit D (5 bases each). The CDR3 runs to 11 residues. V was trimmed by 4 bases and J by 13 bases, leaving 14 bases between them. Germline CDR1 is MNHEY and CDR2 is SVGEGT. CDR3 region: CASSSQRDPYF. CDR3 in DNA: TGTGCCAGCAGTTCCCAACGGGACCCTTACTTC.

The genes are TRBV7-9 and TRBJ2-7; no reliable D call. V shed 1 base and J shed 0 bases, with 10 bases lying between them. The CDR3 has 15 residues. Germline CDR1 reads SEHNR; CDR2 reads FQNEAQ (reference sequence). The CDR3 is CASSLVGRSSYEQYV. CDR3 nucleotides: TGTGCCAGCAGCTTAGTGGGCAGAAGCTCCTACGAGCAGTACGTC.

The chain employs TRBV5-4 and TRBJ1-6; D might be TRBD1 (6 bases). Germline CDR1 SGHNT, CDR2 YYREEE (reference sequence). The CDR3 runs 14 residues. V shed 4 bases and J shed 7 bases, with 12 bases lying between them. CDR3 region: CASSGAGANSPLHF. The CDR3 region has the DNA TGTGCCAGCAGCGGGGCAGGGGCCAATTCACCCCTCCACTTT.

This clonotype was detected a few times. V gene TRBV12-3 or TRBV12-4 combines with J gene TRBJ2-5; 14 bases match TRBD2. The V gene end was trimmed by 5 bases and the J gene end by 5 bases; junction bases not matched to a gene: 4. This CDR3 is built from 15 residues. In DNA, the CDR3 is TGTGCCAGCAGTGACGGGACTAGCGGGAGCGAGACCCAGTACTTC. Translating gives CASSDGTSGSETQYF.

The table lists this clonotype with a few counts. The chain carries TRBV7-3 and TRBJ2-1, with TRBD2 as a possible D gene (6 bases). CDR3 length equals 23 residues. Trimming removed 1 base from V and 4 bases from J, with 35 bases in between. Germline V gene data show CDR1 as SGHTA and CDR2 as FQGTGA. CDR3 region: CASSLRNGTFWGKWLSKYNEQFF. Written as DNA, the CDR3 is TGTGCCAGCAGCTTAAGAAACGGGACTTTCTGGGGGAAGTGGCTATCCAAGTACAATGAGCAGTTCTTC.

This clonotype has more than one count but fewer than ten. In DNA form, the CDR3 reads TGTGCCAGCAAACCAGGGAAGGGCTCCTACAATGAGCAGTTCTTC. It is translated as CASKPGKGSYNEQFF. The gene calls are TRBV2 and TRBJ2-1, with D perhaps matching TRBD1 (5 bases). Trimming cost V 7 bases and J 0 bases, with 13 bases left between them. There are 15 residues in the CDR3. Per germline, CDR1 SNHLY and CDR2 FYNNEI.

Only a few counts were recorded for this clonotype. The V gene is TRBV7-9, the J gene TRBJ2-2, with a possible D match to TRBD1 (6 bases). CDR1 and CDR2 from the germline V gene are SEHNR and FQNEAQ (reference sequence). Trimming cost V 5 bases and J 6 bases, with 13 bases left between them. The CDR3 is 14 amino acids. The CDR3 loop reads CASSRNDRPGELFF. The CDR3 DNA reads as TGTGCCAGCAGCCGTAACGACAGGCCCGGGGAGCTGTTTTTT.

This clonotype was picked up a small number of times. This chain uses TRBV20-1 with TRBJ1-5; 7 bases match TRBD1. Germline CDR1 and CDR2: DFQATT and SNEGSKA (reference sequence). The CDR3 spans 14 residues. V lost 3 bases, J lost 5 bases, and 7 bases stayed unmatched. CDR3 protein: CSASGTDKDQPQHF. Written as DNA, the CDR3 is TGCAGTGCTAGCGGGACAGACAAAGATCAGCCCCAGCATTTT.

This chain links TRBV18 with TRBJ2-3, with 7 bases lining up with TRBD1. The CDR3 loop spans 17 amino acids. CDR1 is KGHSH, CDR2 LQKENI, per germline. The trim removed 3 bases at V and 2 bases at J, leaving 11 bases unmatched. In nucleotides, the CDR3 is TGTGCCAGCTCACCCTTCGGGACAGATACTTTCACAGATACGCAGTATTTT. The encoded protein is CASSPFGTDTFTDTQYF.

There are many counts of this clonotype. The chain has TRBV6-1 and TRBJ2-2, with 7 bases matching TRBD1. CDR3 size: 14 residues. Germline lookup yields CDR1 MNHNS and CDR2 SASEGT. Trimming took 7 bases from V and 7 from J; bases not matched to a gene: 9. CDR3 sequence: CASNPRQGVGELFF. CDR3 sequence (DNA): TGTGCCAGCAACCCGAGACAGGGTGTCGGGGAGCTGTTTTTT.

The gene calls are TRBV7-9 and TRBJ2-2; D is ambiguous. V lost 0 bases, J lost 1 base, and 3 bases lay in between. This CDR3 contains 14 residues. Germline-derived CDR1 and CDR2 are SEHNR and FQNEAQ (reference sequence). This CDR3 is CASSLAKNTGELFF. The CDR3 DNA sequence: TGTGCCAGCAGCTTAGCCAAGAACACCGGGGAGCTGTTTTTT.

This chain uses TRBV10-3 with TRBJ1-2, with a weak D call TRBD1 (6 bases). Trimming took 2 bases from V and 8 from J, leaving 18 bases between them. Germline loops: CDR1 ENHRY, CDR2 SYGVKD. CDR3 length: 15 amino acids. The CDR3 protein is CAISERGTRFGGYTF. The CDR3 bases are TGTGCCATCAGTGAGAGGGGGACCCGATTTGGGGGCTACACCTTC.

This clonotype has a count of ten or more. The V and J genes are TRBV15 and TRBJ2-5, with D unresolved. Germline assignment: CDR1 LNHNV and CDR2 YYDKDF (reference sequence). The V end was cut by 0 bases, the J end by 2 bases, with 4 bases between. The CDR3 runs 13 residues. The CDR3 region is CATSRDQQETQYF. CDR3 nucleotides: TGTGCCACCAGCAGAGACCAGCAAGAGACCCAGTACTTC.

This rearrangement joins TRBV19 to TRBJ2-1, with TRBD2 matching 11 bases. Germline V gene data show CDR1 as LNHDA and CDR2 as SQIVND (reference sequence). The CDR3 loop spans 14 amino acids. Trimming cost V 8 bases and J 6 bases; bases outside gene matches: 6. The CDR3 coding sequence is TGTGCCAGTTTAGCGGGAGGGCAGGGCAATGAGCAGTTCTTC. This gives the protein CASLAGGQGNEQFF.

In this sample, this clonotype turned up many times. The gene calls are TRBV29-1 and TRBJ2-7; TRBD2 matches at 7 bases. The length of the CDR3 is 15 residues. In germline, CDR1 is SQVTM, CDR2 ANQGSEA. Trimming at V came to 1 base and at J to 5 bases, leaving 11 bases not matched to a gene. The CDR3 spells CSVEAGGTTQHEQYV. CDR3 DNA sequence: TGCAGCGTTGAAGCCGGAGGGACTACCCAGCACGAGCAGTACGTC.

This clonotype has only a few counts. The genes are TRBV6-1 and TRBJ1-5, with 7 positions matching TRBD1. The CDR3 spans 17 residues. The ends lost 4 bases at V and 0 bases at J; junction bases unmatched: 9. Germline assignment: CDR1 MNHNS and CDR2 SASEGT. The CDR3 here is CASSVGQFSYSNQPQHF. The CDR3 coding sequence is TGTGCCAGCAGTGTGGGACAGTTCTCTTATAGCAATCAGCCCCAGCATTTT.